The rows below give T cell receptor beta chains drawn from one sample of a study of human thymus T cells. Produced via immunoSEQ multiplex PCR; TCRdb's table is partial and in-frame only. In the table there are roughly 130,000 clones, around 94% of which are singletons. Material: thymus tissue. All receptors derive from a boy less than two years old with a congenital heart defect but otherwise immunologically healthy. The CDR3 runs from the conserved cysteine through the conserved F or W. A D gene is named only where the DNA matches it firmly. Clone size is stated in some rows and not others, as once, few, many or a class when expanded.

CDR3 protein,CDR3 DNA,V gene,D gene,J gene,clone size
CASSIDRQGRNTEAFF,TGTGCCAGTAGTATAGACAGACAGGGAAGGAACACTGAAGCTTTCTTT,TRBV19,TRBD1,TRBJ1-1,-
CASFGQLDGYTF,TGTGCCAGCTTCGGACAGCTAGATGGCTACACCTTC,TRBV6-1,-,TRBJ1-2,-
CASSAASGDPYEQYF,TGTGCCAGCAGTGCGGCTAGCGGGGACCCCTACGAGCAGTACTTC,TRBV6-1,TRBD2,TRBJ2-7,-
CASSPSPRQGSGNTQYF,TGCGCCAGCAGCCCCTCACCCCGGCAGGGGAGCGGGAATACGCAGTATTTT,TRBV5-1,-,TRBJ2-3,once
CASSSSDRVNGYTF,TGTGCCAGCAGCTCAAGCGACAGGGTAAATGGCTACACCTTC,TRBV7-8,TRBD1,TRBJ1-2,-
CASSLVAGGYNSPLHF,TGTGCCAGCAGCTTAGTGGCAGGGGGGTATAATTCACCCCTCCACTTT,TRBV7-9,TRBD1,TRBJ1-6,-
CASSQDYKGRDYGYTF,TGCGCCAGCAGCCAAGATTACAAGGGCAGGGACTATGGCTACACCTTC,TRBV4-3,-,TRBJ1-2,-
CASSLQRVAYSLNTDTQYF,TGTGCCAGCAGTCTCCAACGGGTAGCTTATTCCTTAAACACAGATACGCAGTATTTT,TRBV28,-,TRBJ2-3,once
CASGSDQTKYNEQFF,TGTGCTAGTGGTTCGGATCAGACCAAGTACAATGAGCAGTTCTTC,TRBV12-5,-,TRBJ2-1,once
CASSQGQGLAPETQYF,TGTGCCAGCAGCCAGGGGCAGGGACTAGCCCCAGAGACCCAGTACTTC,TRBV7-8,TRBD2,TRBJ2-5,-
CASSLESEAFF,TGTGCCAGCAGCTTGGAGAGTGAAGCTTTCTTT,TRBV5-6,-,TRBJ1-1,few
CASSGDPNTEAFF,TGTGCCAGCAGTGGAGACCCGAACACTGAAGCTTTCTTT,TRBV28,-,TRBJ1-1,-
CASYDRESTGELFF,TGTGCCAGCTATGACAGGGAGAGCACCGGGGAGCTGTTTTTT,TRBV6-6,TRBD1,TRBJ2-2,-
CASSQDEGDRGGQPQHF,TGCGCCAGCAGCCAAGACGAAGGGGACAGGGGCGGACAGCCCCAGCATTTT,TRBV4-1,TRBD1,TRBJ1-5,-
CASSQESSWPQTGFASYEQYF,TGCGCCAGCAGCCAAGAAAGTTCTTGGCCCCAGACAGGGTTCGCCTCCTACGAGCAGTACTTC,TRBV4-1,TRBD1,TRBJ2-7,once
CASSAPWLRKEQYF,TGTGCCAGCAGCGCTCCGTGGCTTCGGAAAGAGCAGTACTTC,TRBV7-2,-,TRBJ2-7,-
CASSETGTDTQYF,TGCGCCAGCAGTGAAACTGGCACAGATACGCAGTATTTT,TRBV10-1,-,TRBJ2-3,-
CAISGLAGAGEQFF,TGTGCCATCAGTGGACTAGCGGGGGCTGGTGAGCAGTTCTTC,TRBV10-3,TRBD2,TRBJ2-1,-
CASSLPLGPRLGETQYF,TGTGCCAGCAGCTTACCCCTTGGGCCGCGGCTCGGAGAGACCCAGTACTTC,TRBV11-2,-,TRBJ2-5,-
CASSLWKSSFKPQHF,TGTGCCAGCAGTTTATGGAAGTCCAGTTTTAAACCCCAGCATTTT,TRBV28,-,TRBJ1-5,-
CATSRTGGEQYF,TGTGCCACCAGCAGGACAGGGGGCGAGCAGTACTTC,TRBV15,TRBD1,TRBJ2-7,-
CASSFTLKGAKETQYF,TGCGCCAGCAGCTTTACTTTGAAGGGGGCCAAAGAGACCCAGTACTTC,TRBV5-1,TRBD1,TRBJ2-5,once
CASSLLGGDNTEAFF,TGCGCCAGCAGCTTGCTTGGGGGAGATAACACTGAAGCTTTCTTT,TRBV5-1,-,TRBJ1-1,-
CASSYPGQGSANEQFF,TGTGCCAGCAGTTACCCGGGACAGGGGAGCGCCAATGAGCAGTTCTTC,TRBV6-5,TRBD1,TRBJ2-1,once
CASSLESKGAGNTIYF,TGTGCCAGCAGCTTAGAATCGAAGGGGGCCGGAAACACCATATATTTT,TRBV7-9,TRBD1,TRBJ1-3,once
CASSHLRGAEAFF,TGTGCCAGCTCACACCTACGGGGGGCTGAAGCTTTCTTT,TRBV18,-,TRBJ1-1,-
CASTSTSQGKQPQHF,TGTGCCAGCACCTCGACTTCCCAGGGGAAGCAGCCCCAGCATTTT,TRBV6-1,-,TRBJ1-5,-
CASAVTGELFF,TGTGCCAGCGCGGTTACCGGGGAGCTGTTTTTT,TRBV7-3,-,TRBJ2-2,-
CASYPRGGTNSYNEQFF,TGCGCCAGCTACCCCAGGGGGGGGACCAACTCCTACAATGAGCAGTTCTTC,TRBV4-1,-,TRBJ2-1,-
CASSLGPSRDRVDEKLFF,TGTGCCAGCAGCTTAGGTCCCTCGAGGGACAGGGTCGATGAAAAACTGTTTTTT,TRBV13,TRBD1,TRBJ1-4,-
CASSQGGQGAHKGIYF,TGCGCCAGCAGCCAAGGGGGACAGGGGGCGCATAAAGGCATATATTTT,TRBV4-1,TRBD1,TRBJ1-3,-